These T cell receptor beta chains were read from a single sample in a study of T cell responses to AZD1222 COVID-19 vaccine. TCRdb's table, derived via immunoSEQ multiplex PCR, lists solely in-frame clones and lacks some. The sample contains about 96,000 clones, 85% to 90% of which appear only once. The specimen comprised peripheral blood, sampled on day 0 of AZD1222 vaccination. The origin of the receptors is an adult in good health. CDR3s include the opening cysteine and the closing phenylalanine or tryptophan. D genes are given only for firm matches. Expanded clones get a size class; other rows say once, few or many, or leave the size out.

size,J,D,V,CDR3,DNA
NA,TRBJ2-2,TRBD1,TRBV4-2,CASSPWMGQGKNTGELFF,TGTGCCAGCAGCCCCTGGATGGGACAGGGGAAGAACACCGGGGAGCTGTTTTTT
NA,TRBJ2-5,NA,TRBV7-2,CASSLTWGSAGETQYF,TGTGCCAGCAGCTTAACGTGGGGCTCGGCAGGGGAGACCCAGTACTTC
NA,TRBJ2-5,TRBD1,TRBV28,CASSGQGQETQYF,TGTGCCAGCAGCGGACAGGGACAAGAGACCCAGTACTTC
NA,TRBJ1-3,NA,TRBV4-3,CASSQVAGTRNTIYF,TGCGCCAGCAGCCAAGTCGCAGGAACTCGAAACACCATATATTTT
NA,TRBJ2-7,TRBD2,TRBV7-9,CASSLPGTSYEQYF,TGTGCCAGCAGCTTACCCGGGACTAGCTACGAGCAGTACTTC
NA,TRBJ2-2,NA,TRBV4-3,CASSQDRPGELFF,TGCGCCAGCAGCCAAGATAGACCCGGGGAGCTGTTTTTT
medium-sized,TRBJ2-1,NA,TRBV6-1,CASSPGTGNEQFF,TGTGCCAGCAGCCCCGGGACTGGAAATGAGCAGTTCTTC
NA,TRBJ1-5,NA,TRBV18,CASSPGRTSWGNQPQHF,TGTGCCAGCTCACCCGGGAGGACCTCCTGGGGCAATCAGCCCCAGCATTTT
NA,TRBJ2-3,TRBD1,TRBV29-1,CSVEPRTGDTQYF,TGCAGCGTTGAACCCCGGACAGGGGATACGCAGTATTTT
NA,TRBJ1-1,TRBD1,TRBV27,CASSSGQGAVTEAFF,TGTGCCAGCAGTTCCGGACAGGGGGCGGTGACTGAAGCTTTCTTT
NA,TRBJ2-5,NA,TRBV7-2,CASSLSGVVTKETQYF,TGTGCCAGCAGCTTATCAGGGGTTGTTACCAAAGAGACCCAGTACTTC
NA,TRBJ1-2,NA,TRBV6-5,CASSYTGRDYGYTF,TGTGCCAGCAGTTACACCGGGCGGGACTATGGCTACACCTTC
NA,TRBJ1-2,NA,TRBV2,CASSEGRYGYTF,TGTGCCAGCAGTGAAGGACGCTATGGCTACACCTTC
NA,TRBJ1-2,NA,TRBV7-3,CASSPGPRLGRYGYTF,TGTGCCAGCAGCCCCGGGCCTCGACTTGGGAGATATGGCTACACCTTC
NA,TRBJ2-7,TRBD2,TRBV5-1,CASSLSSGRADEQYF,TGCGCCAGCAGCTTGTCTAGCGGGAGGGCTGATGAGCAGTACTTC
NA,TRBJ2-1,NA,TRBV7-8,CASSPSSYSYNEQFF,TGTGCCAGCAGTCCGTCGTCATACTCCTACAATGAGCAGTTCTTC
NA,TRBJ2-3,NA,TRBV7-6,CASSLAAGTSTDTQYF,TGTGCCAGCAGCTTAGCGGCGGGGACTAGCACAGATACGCAGTATTTT
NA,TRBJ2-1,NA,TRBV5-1,CASSFRGDEQFF,TGCGCCAGCAGTTTCAGGGGTGATGAGCAGTTCTTC
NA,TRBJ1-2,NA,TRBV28,CASSLSPGGYTF,TGTGCCAGCAGTTTGAGCCCGGGGGGCTACACCTTC
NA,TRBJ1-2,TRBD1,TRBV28,CASRPPGQVYNYGYTF,TGTGCCAGCAGACCTCCGGGACAGGTCTATAACTATGGCTACACCTTC
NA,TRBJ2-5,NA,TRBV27,CASSLRGTSETQYF,TGTGCCAGCAGTTTACGGGGTACGAGCGAGACCCAGTACTTC
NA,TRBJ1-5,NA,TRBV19,CASSNGGQPQHF,TGTGCCAGTAGTAACGGGGGTCAGCCCCAGCATTTT
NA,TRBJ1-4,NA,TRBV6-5,CASSYSQGGTNEKLFF,TGTGCCAGCAGTTACAGTCAGGGCGGCACTAATGAAAAACTGTTTTTT
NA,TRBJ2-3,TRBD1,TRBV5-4,CASSLTGEDTQYF,TGTGCCAGCAGCTTGACAGGGGAAGATACGCAGTATTTT
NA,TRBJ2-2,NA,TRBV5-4,CASSLAKRDGELFF,TGTGCCAGCAGCTTGGCCAAAAGGGACGGGGAGCTGTTTTTT